The rows below give T cell receptor beta chains drawn from one sample of a study of blood T cell repertoires in COVID-19. The data were produced by immunoSEQ multiplex PCR, yet TCRdb's version contains in-frame clones alone and is incomplete. This table holds some 70,000 clones, approximately 80% found once. Sequenced material: peripheral blood. Receptors originate from a woman aged 45-60 years with acute or convalescent COVID-19. CDR3s include the opening cysteine and the closing phenylalanine or tryptophan. The order of the fields is J gene, D gene, clone size, V gene, CDR3 DNA, CDR3 protein. D genes are given only for firm matches. Clone size is not always given. Where it is, it says once, few, many or a class for expanded clones.

j_gene: TRBJ2-6
d_gene: -
abundance: -
v_gene: TRBV28
CDR3nt: TGTGCCAGCATCGGAGGCCCTGGGGCCAACGTCCTGACTTTC
CDR3aa: CASIGGPGANVLTF

j_gene: TRBJ1-6
d_gene: TRBD1
abundance: -
v_gene: TRBV6-6
CDR3nt: TGTGCCAGCAGTCCCCAGGGGGCACAGTCACCCCTCCACTTT
CDR3aa: CASSPQGAQSPLHF

j_gene: TRBJ1-2
d_gene: TRBD1
abundance: -
v_gene: TRBV19
CDR3nt: TGTGCCAGTAGTTCCAAACCCGGACAGGGAAACTATGGCTACACCTTC
CDR3aa: CASSSKPGQGNYGYTF

j_gene: TRBJ2-1
d_gene: TRBD1
abundance: -
v_gene: TRBV6-6
CDR3nt: TGTGCCAGCAGTCTAGAGGACAGGTTGAGCTCCTACAATGAGCAGTTCTTC
CDR3aa: CASSLEDRLSSYNEQFF

j_gene: TRBJ2-3
d_gene: -
abundance: -
v_gene: TRBV28
CDR3nt: TGTGCCAGCAGTCTACAGGGTCCGAATACGCAGTATTTT
CDR3aa: CASSLQGPNTQYF

j_gene: TRBJ2-7
d_gene: TRBD2
abundance: -
v_gene: TRBV19
CDR3nt: TGTGCCAGTAGTATCGGCGGGGGGGGCGAGCAGTACTTC
CDR3aa: CASSIGGGGEQYF

j_gene: TRBJ2-2
d_gene: -
abundance: few
v_gene: TRBV2
CDR3nt: TGTGCCAGCAGTCCGTTCGGCGGGGAGCTGTTTTTT
CDR3aa: CASSPFGGELFF

j_gene: TRBJ2-2
d_gene: -
abundance: -
v_gene: TRBV11-3
CDR3nt: TGTGCCAGCAGCTTAGAGTTGGGGGCGCCGACCGGGGAGCTGTTTTTT
CDR3aa: CASSLELGAPTGELFF

j_gene: TRBJ1-4
d_gene: TRBD1
abundance: -
v_gene: TRBV11-2
CDR3nt: TGTGCCAGCGGCGAGGGACAGGGGACAACTAATGAAAAACTGTTTTTT
CDR3aa: CASGEGQGTTNEKLFF

j_gene: TRBJ1-3
d_gene: TRBD1
abundance: -
v_gene: TRBV5-1
CDR3nt: TGCGCCAGCAGCGTGACAGGGATTCAAACCTCCAGCTCTGGAAACACCATATATTTT
CDR3aa: CASSVTGIQTSSSGNTIYF

j_gene: TRBJ2-5
d_gene: TRBD1
abundance: once
v_gene: TRBV5-1
CDR3nt: TGCGCCAGCAGCTCGGGACAGGGAGCGGAGACCCAGTACTTC
CDR3aa: CASSSGQGAETQYF

j_gene: TRBJ2-3
d_gene: -
abundance: -
v_gene: TRBV7-6
CDR3nt: TGTGCCAGCAGCCCGAAGGCCCGGGGTGGAACAGATACGCAGTATTTT
CDR3aa: CASSPKARGGTDTQYF

j_gene: TRBJ2-2
d_gene: -
abundance: -
v_gene: TRBV19
CDR3nt: TGTGCCAGTAGTATGGGGCTTGGGCTAGTCCGAAACACCGGGGAGCTGTTTTTT
CDR3aa: CASSMGLGLVRNTGELFF

j_gene: TRBJ1-6
d_gene: TRBD1
abundance: few
v_gene: TRBV5-4
CDR3nt: TGTGCCAGCAGCCGAGGACAGGGAAGCTCCTATAATTCACCCCTCCACTTT
CDR3aa: CASSRGQGSSYNSPLHF

j_gene: TRBJ2-7
d_gene: TRBD1
abundance: few
v_gene: TRBV18
CDR3nt: TGTGCCAGCTCACCGGCGGGACAGGGTGTCGAGCAGTACTTC
CDR3aa: CASSPAGQGVEQYF

j_gene: TRBJ1-2
d_gene: -
abundance: once
v_gene: TRBV7-8
CDR3nt: TGTGCCAGCAGCTTAAACCGGGACAAGATCCCCCTAGGTGGCTACACCTTC
CDR3aa: CASSLNRDKIPLGGYTF

j_gene: TRBJ1-2
d_gene: TRBD1
abundance: -
v_gene: TRBV7-9
CDR3nt: TGTGCCAGCAGCTTAACAGGGGGCTATGGCTACACCTTC
CDR3aa: CASSLTGGYGYTF

j_gene: TRBJ2-1
d_gene: -
abundance: -
v_gene: TRBV5-6
CDR3nt: TGTGCCAGCAGCCAAGGGGGAACTTACAATGAGCAGTTCTTC
CDR3aa: CASSQGGTYNEQFF

j_gene: TRBJ1-1
d_gene: -
abundance: -
v_gene: TRBV7-6
CDR3nt: TGTGCCAGCAGCTTAGCAGCGGGACCCACTGAAGCTTTCTTT
CDR3aa: CASSLAAGPTEAFF

j_gene: TRBJ1-5
d_gene: TRBD1
abundance: -
v_gene: TRBV19
CDR3nt: TGTGCCAGTAGTATTAGGTCCACAGGGGTGAGTCAGCCCCAGCATTTT
CDR3aa: CASSIRSTGVSQPQHF

j_gene: TRBJ2-5
d_gene: TRBD1
abundance: -
v_gene: TRBV2
CDR3nt: TGTGCCAGCAGCCCGGGACAGGAAGAGACCCAGTACTTC
CDR3aa: CASSPGQEETQYF

j_gene: TRBJ2-1
d_gene: TRBD2
abundance: -
v_gene: TRBV27
CDR3nt: TGTGCCAGCAGTGAAATTAGCGGGAGGAGTATTAAGGTTGAGCAGTTCTTC
CDR3aa: CASSEISGRSIKVEQFF

j_gene: TRBJ1-6
d_gene: -
abundance: -
v_gene: TRBV5-4
CDR3nt: TGTGCCAGCAGCAAGAGGGACATCGATTCACCCCTCCACTTT
CDR3aa: CASSKRDIDSPLHF

j_gene: TRBJ2-1
d_gene: TRBD2
abundance: -
v_gene: TRBV24-1
CDR3nt: TGTGCCACCAGTGATTTGAGTAGCGGGAGCTCCTACAATGAGCAGTTCTTC
CDR3aa: CATSDLSSGSSYNEQFF

j_gene: TRBJ1-1
d_gene: -
abundance: -
v_gene: TRBV21-1
CDR3nt: TGTGCCAGCAGCACTAGACAGGGTGAAATTTCTGAAGCTTTCTTT
CDR3aa: CASSTRQGEISEAFF

j_gene: TRBJ1-2
d_gene: TRBD1
abundance: -
v_gene: TRBV10-1
CDR3nt: TGCGCCAGCACCCACTACCATCGGGACAGGGGGTCCGTGAATGGCTACACCTTC
CDR3aa: CASTHYHRDRGSVNGYTF

j_gene: TRBJ1-1
d_gene: TRBD1
abundance: once
v_gene: TRBV5-1
CDR3nt: TGCGCCAGCAATGGACAGGAACACACTGAAGCTTTCTTT
CDR3aa: CASNGQEHTEAFF

j_gene: TRBJ2-1
d_gene: TRBD2
abundance: -
v_gene: TRBV7-8
CDR3nt: TGTGCCAGCAGCTCCGGGACTAGCGACAATGAGCAGTTCTTC
CDR3aa: CASSSGTSDNEQFF

j_gene: TRBJ2-2
d_gene: -
abundance: few
v_gene: TRBV19
CDR3nt: TGTGCCAGTAGTATAGACGGGATAAACACCGGGGAGCTGTTTTTT
CDR3aa: CASSIDGINTGELFF

j_gene: TRBJ2-1
d_gene: -
abundance: -
v_gene: TRBV7-9
CDR3nt: TGTGCCAGCAGGGGGCTTGCGGACAATGAGCAGTTCTTC
CDR3aa: CASRGLADNEQFF

j_gene: TRBJ2-1
d_gene: -
abundance: few
v_gene: TRBV6-1
CDR3nt: TGTGCCAGCAGTATTGCGGGGAAGCAGTTCTTC
CDR3aa: CASSIAGKQFF

j_gene: TRBJ1-2
d_gene: TRBD1
abundance: -
v_gene: TRBV5-6
CDR3nt: TGTGCCAGCAGCCCCGGGACAGGGCTTCTCGGCTACACCTTC
CDR3aa: CASSPGTGLLGYTF

j_gene: TRBJ2-2
d_gene: -
abundance: -
v_gene: TRBV3-1/TRBV3-2
CDR3nt: TGTGCCAGCAGCGATCTTGAAGTAAAGGGGGTCCGCACCGGGGAGCTGTTTTTT
CDR3aa: CASSDLEVKGVRTGELFF

j_gene: TRBJ2-1
d_gene: -
abundance: -
v_gene: TRBV20-1
CDR3nt: TGCAGTGCTAGTGGAGTGGCAGGGAATGACAATGAGCAGTTCTTC
CDR3aa: CSASGVAGNDNEQFF

j_gene: TRBJ2-5
d_gene: TRBD1
abundance: -
v_gene: TRBV11-2
CDR3nt: TGTGCCAGCAGCTTCACCGGGACAGGGGGTGTGGAGACCCAGTACTTC
CDR3aa: CASSFTGTGGVETQYF

j_gene: TRBJ1-4
d_gene: -
abundance: -
v_gene: TRBV3-1/TRBV3-2
CDR3nt: TGTGCCAGCAGCCAATCTGTAAATGAAAAACTGTTTTTT
CDR3aa: CASSQSVNEKLFF

j_gene: TRBJ2-7
d_gene: TRBD2
abundance: -
v_gene: TRBV6-1
CDR3nt: TGTGCCAGCAGTGAGTTAGCGGGGGGGCAATCCGAGCAGTACTTC
CDR3aa: CASSELAGGQSEQYF

j_gene: TRBJ1-6
d_gene: TRBD1
abundance: few
v_gene: TRBV10-1
CDR3nt: TGCGCCAGCAGTGAGAAGGCAGGGGGCGTTGCACCCCTCCACTTT
CDR3aa: CASSEKAGGVAPLHF

j_gene: TRBJ2-7
d_gene: TRBD1
abundance: few
v_gene: TRBV5-1
CDR3nt: TGCGCCAGCAGACCCTGGACAGGGCCGGCATACGAGCAGTACTTC
CDR3aa: CASRPWTGPAYEQYF

j_gene: TRBJ1-2
d_gene: TRBD1
abundance: -
v_gene: TRBV6-5
CDR3nt: TGTGCCAGCAGTACCTCCGGGACAGCGGACTATGGCTACACCTTC
CDR3aa: CASSTSGTADYGYTF

j_gene: TRBJ2-5
d_gene: -
abundance: -
v_gene: TRBV20-1
CDR3nt: TGCAGTGCTATTGATGGGGACTCTGGAGTCCAAGAGACCCAGTACTTC
CDR3aa: CSAIDGDSGVQETQYF

j_gene: TRBJ2-5
d_gene: -
abundance: -
v_gene: TRBV6-6
CDR3nt: TGTGCCAGCAGATCAGCAGGGGAGACCCAGTACTTC
CDR3aa: CASRSAGETQYF

j_gene: TRBJ1-1
d_gene: TRBD1
abundance: -
v_gene: TRBV30
CDR3nt: TGTGCCTGGAGTCAACCGTGGACAGGAAAAAAGGGGGACACTGAAGCTTTCTTT
CDR3aa: CAWSQPWTGKKGDTEAFF

j_gene: TRBJ2-1
d_gene: TRBD2
abundance: -
v_gene: TRBV24-1
CDR3nt: TGTGCCACCAGTGATCCCTCTTGGGTAGCGGGAGTGAGTGAGCAGTTCTTC
CDR3aa: CATSDPSWVAGVSEQFF

j_gene: TRBJ2-5
d_gene: TRBD2
abundance: -
v_gene: TRBV9
CDR3nt: TGTGCCAGCAGCGCGGCGGGAGGGGGGCAAGAGACCCAGTACTTC
CDR3aa: CASSAAGGGQETQYF

j_gene: TRBJ2-3
d_gene: TRBD1
abundance: once
v_gene: TRBV18
CDR3nt: TGTGCCAGCTCACCACGACAGGGGACAGATACGCAGTATTTT
CDR3aa: CASSPRQGTDTQYF

j_gene: TRBJ1-1
d_gene: -
abundance: -
v_gene: TRBV7-9
CDR3nt: TGTGCCAGCAGCCGAGGGACAACCAAGGGGACTGAAGCTTTCTTT
CDR3aa: CASSRGTTKGTEAFF

j_gene: TRBJ2-4
d_gene: -
abundance: -
v_gene: TRBV27
CDR3nt: TGTGCCAGCAGTGCGATGACAGGGCGGGGTGTCGACATTCAGTACTTC
CDR3aa: CASSAMTGRGVDIQYF

j_gene: TRBJ1-5
d_gene: -
abundance: -
v_gene: TRBV19
CDR3nt: TGTGCCAGTAGTATCAAGGGGTCGGGCAATCAGCCCCAGCATTTT
CDR3aa: CASSIKGSGNQPQHF

j_gene: TRBJ2-7
d_gene: TRBD1
abundance: -
v_gene: TRBV7-8
CDR3nt: TGTGCCAGCAGCTCCACAGGGGGTTTCCCCTACGAGCAGTACTTC
CDR3aa: CASSSTGGFPYEQYF

j_gene: TRBJ1-2
d_gene: TRBD1
abundance: -
v_gene: TRBV5-1
CDR3nt: TGCGCCAGCAGCTTGAGGATCACGGAGGGGGCAGGGTTATCCGGTGGCTACACCTTC
CDR3aa: CASSLRITEGAGLSGGYTF

j_gene: TRBJ2-1
d_gene: -
abundance: -
v_gene: TRBV3-1/TRBV3-2
CDR3nt: TGTGCCAGCAGCCAAGGCGGATACAATGAGCAGTTCTTC
CDR3aa: CASSQGGYNEQFF